The 12 T cell receptor beta chains presented below share a single source sample, sequenced in a study of beta chain features in type 1 diabetes. Expressed TCRB transcripts were sequenced because the isolated RNA had all been reverse transcribed beforehand. Sequencing was performed with immunoSEQ multiplex PCR; in TCRdb, only in-frame clones are kept and a portion is missing. The sample has 240,000 or so clones, less than 35% seen once. The sample comprised central memory CD4+ T cells from blood. These receptors all stem from a man under 40 in good health.

The CDR3 sequence: CATSFGTGRNTEAFF. DNA of the CDR3: TGTGCCACCAGCTTCGGGACAGGGAGGAACACTGAAGCTTTCTTT. V and J are TRBV15 and TRBJ1-1, with 9 nucleotides matching TRBD1. CDR1 is LNHNV and CDR2 is YYDKDF in the germline V gene (reference sequence). Germline trimming cut 5 bases from V and 1 base from J; bases unmatched to any gene: 5. The CDR3 is made up of 15 amino acids.

The V and J genes are TRBV6-5 and TRBJ1-6, with 8 bases identical to TRBD1. Per the germline V gene, CDR1 is MNHEY and CDR2 is SVGAGI. The CDR3 has 16 amino acids. J was trimmed by 8 bases and V by 2 bases; bases with no gene match: 8. CDR3 DNA sequence: TGTGCCAGCAGTTACGCGCTTCAGGGGGCATATTCACCCCTCCACTTT. Its translation: CASSYALQGAYSPLHF.

The CDR3 DNA reads TGCAGCGTTCTGACAGGGGAGTCGAACACTGAAGCTTTCTTT. Amino acid sequence: CSVLTGESNTEAFF. This rearrangement joins TRBV29-1 to TRBJ1-1, with 8 bases aligning to TRBD1. This CDR3 spans 14 amino acids. CDR1 and CDR2 from the germline V gene are SQVTM and ANQGSEA. Trimming took 5 bases from V and 1 from J; bases not matched to a gene: 6.

This clone appeared a few times. DNA of the CDR3: TGTGCCAGCAGTTCTATGAGACAAAGGGATCAGCCCCAGCATTTT. Its protein product is CASSSMRQRDQPQHF. J is TRBJ1-5 and V is TRBV27, with no clear D. This CDR3 region has 15 residues. The V gene's germline CDR1 is MNHEY and CDR2 SMNVEV (reference sequence). V lost 4 bases and J lost 5, with 15 bases in between.

The chain has TRBV5-1 and TRBJ2-3, with D perhaps matching TRBD1 (7 bases). CDR3 length equals 14 residues. Trimming stripped 0 bases from V and 6 bases from J, with 11 bases between. Germline V gene lookup returns CDR1 SGHRS and CDR2 YFSETQ. DNA of the CDR3: TGCGCCAGCAGCTTGGCGGCAGGGGGGGATACGCAGTATTTT. This gives the protein CASSLAAGGDTQYF.

This clone has just a few counts. The CDR3 is CASSWETGGEQYF. DNA of the CDR3: TGCGCCAGCAGCTGGGAGACAGGGGGCGAGCAGTACTTC. The chain uses TRBV5-1 and TRBJ2-7, with 9 bases identical to TRBD1. The CDR3 has 13 residues. Trimming took 3 bases from V and 6 from J; bases not matched to a gene: 4. Germline CDR1 is SGHRS and CDR2 is YFSETQ. The whole variable domain, filled in from reference TRBV5-1 and TRBJ2-7, reads KAGVTQTPRYLIKTRGQQVTLSCSPISGHRSVSWYQQTPGQGLQFLFEYFSETQRNKGNFPGRFSGRQFSNSRSEMNVSTLELGDSALYLCASSWETGGEQYFGPGTRLTVT.

The chain employs TRBV6-1 and TRBJ2-1; 7 bases fit TRBD1. Trimming at V came to 2 bases and at J to 9 bases, leaving 19 bases not matched to a gene. This CDR3 is built from 18 residues. Germline-derived CDR1 and CDR2 are MNHNS and SASEGT. The CDR3 nucleotides read TGTGCCAGCAGTGAACAAAGAGGGTTGAGGGGGCGGTCGAGTGAGCAGTTCTTC. It specifies CASSEQRGLRGRSSEQFF.

This clone was picked up a small number of times. The CDR3 nucleotides are TGTGCCAGCAGCTCCCCAGCGACCCAGTACTTC. Translating gives CASSSPATQYF. The chain employs TRBV7-2 and TRBJ2-5; no clear D gene. Germline V gene data show CDR1 as SGHTA and CDR2 as FQGNSA. V was pared by 4 bases and J by 7 bases, with 7 bases between. There are 11 residues in the CDR3.

The chain is built from TRBV10-3 and TRBJ2-5, with D perhaps TRBD2 (6 bases). The CDR3 is 13 amino acids. The germline V gene has CDR1 ENHRY and CDR2 SYGVKD. V was trimmed by 2 bases and J by 13 bases, leaving 17 bases between them. CDR3 region: CAISETSPQVMYF. The CDR3 DNA follows: TGTGCCATCAGTGAGACTAGCCCCCAGGTTATGTACTTC.

This clone was seen a few times. CDR3 bases: TGTGCCAGCAGCCAATCCCCTAGCGGAGAGACCCAGTACTTC. It is translated as CASSQSPSGETQYF. The chain uses TRBV4-2 and TRBJ2-5, with 7 bases fitting TRBD2. Germline lookup yields CDR1 LGHNA and CDR2 YNFKEQ. The V gene end was trimmed by 2 bases and the J gene end by 4 bases; junction bases not matched to a gene: 4. The CDR3 spans 14 residues.

This clone occurred a few times. The rearrangement links TRBV11-3 to TRBJ2-5; D not certain. Germline CDR1 SGHNT, CDR2 YENEEA. V gave up 0 bases and J gave up 9 bases, with 8 bases separating them. The CDR3 has 12 amino acids. The DNA for the CDR3 is TGTGCCAGCAGCTTAGATGGTAGGGCCCAGTACTTC. As protein: CASSLDGRAQYF.

The chain couples TRBV18 to TRBJ1-1; no reliable D call. CDR3 length equals 14 residues. CDR1 KGHSH and CDR2 LQKENI come from the germline V gene. Between the trimmed V and J ends, which lost 4 bases and 1 base, there was a span of 10 bases. CDR3 DNA sequence: TGTGCCAGCTCACTAGGACGGACGAACACTGAAGCTTTCTTT. Its protein product is CASSLGRTNTEAFF.